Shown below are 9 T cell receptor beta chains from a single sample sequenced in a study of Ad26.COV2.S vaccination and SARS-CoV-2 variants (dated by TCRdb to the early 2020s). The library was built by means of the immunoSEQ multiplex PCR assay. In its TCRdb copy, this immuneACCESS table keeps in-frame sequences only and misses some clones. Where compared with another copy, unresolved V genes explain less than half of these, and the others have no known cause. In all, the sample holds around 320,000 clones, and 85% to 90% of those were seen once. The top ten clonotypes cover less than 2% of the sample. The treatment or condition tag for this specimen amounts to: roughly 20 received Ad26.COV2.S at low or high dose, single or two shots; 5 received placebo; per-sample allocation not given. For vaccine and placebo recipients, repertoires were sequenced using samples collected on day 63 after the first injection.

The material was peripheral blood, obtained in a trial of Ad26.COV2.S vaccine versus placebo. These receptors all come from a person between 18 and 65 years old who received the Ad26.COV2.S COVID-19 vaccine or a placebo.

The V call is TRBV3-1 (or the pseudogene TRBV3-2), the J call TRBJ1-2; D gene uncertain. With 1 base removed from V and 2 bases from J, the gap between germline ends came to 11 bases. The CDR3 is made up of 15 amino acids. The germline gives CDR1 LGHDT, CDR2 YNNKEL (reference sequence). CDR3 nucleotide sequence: TGTGCCAGCAGCCAAGTATGGAGGGCGAACTATGGCTACACCTTC. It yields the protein CASSQVWRANYGYTF.

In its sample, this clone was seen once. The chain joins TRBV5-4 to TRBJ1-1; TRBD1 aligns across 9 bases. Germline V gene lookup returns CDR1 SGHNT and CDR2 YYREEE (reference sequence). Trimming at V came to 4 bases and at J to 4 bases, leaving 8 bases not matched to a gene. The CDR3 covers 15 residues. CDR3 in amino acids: CASSSTGGAGTEAFF. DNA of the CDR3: TGTGCCAGCAGCAGCACAGGGGGCGCAGGCACTGAAGCTTTCTTT. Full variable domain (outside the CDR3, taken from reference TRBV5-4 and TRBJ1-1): ETGVTQSPTHLIKTRGQQVTLRCSSQSGHNTVSWYQQALGQGPQFIFQYYREEENGRGNFPPRFSGLQFPNYSSELNVNALELDDSALYLCASSSTGGAGTEAFFGQGTRLTVV.

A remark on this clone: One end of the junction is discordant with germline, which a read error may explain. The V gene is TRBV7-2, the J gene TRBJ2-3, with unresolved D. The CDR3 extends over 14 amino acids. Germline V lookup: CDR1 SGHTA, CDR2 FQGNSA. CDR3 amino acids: CASSPPPLGSGILF. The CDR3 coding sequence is TGTGCCAGCAGCCCTCCCCCATTGGGCAGTGGGATTTTGTTT.

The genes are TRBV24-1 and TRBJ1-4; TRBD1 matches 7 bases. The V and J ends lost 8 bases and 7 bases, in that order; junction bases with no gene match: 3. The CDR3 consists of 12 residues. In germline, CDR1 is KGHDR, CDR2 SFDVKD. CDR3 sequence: CATIRDSEKLFF. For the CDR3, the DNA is TGTGCCACCATCCGGGACAGTGAAAAACTGTTTTTT.

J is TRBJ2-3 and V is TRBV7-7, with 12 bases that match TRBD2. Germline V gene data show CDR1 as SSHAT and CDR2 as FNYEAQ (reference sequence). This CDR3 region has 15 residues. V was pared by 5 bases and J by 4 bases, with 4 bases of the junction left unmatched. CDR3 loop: CASSKTSGGPDTQYF. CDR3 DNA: TGTGCCAGCAGCAAGACTAGCGGGGGCCCAGATACGCAGTATTTT.

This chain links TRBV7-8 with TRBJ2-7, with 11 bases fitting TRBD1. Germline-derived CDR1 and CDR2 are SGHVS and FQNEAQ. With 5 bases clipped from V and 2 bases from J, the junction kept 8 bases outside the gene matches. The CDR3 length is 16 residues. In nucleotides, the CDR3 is TGTGCCAGCAGCACAGTGCCGGGACAGGGGGCCTACGAGCAGTACTTC. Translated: CASSTVPGQGAYEQYF.

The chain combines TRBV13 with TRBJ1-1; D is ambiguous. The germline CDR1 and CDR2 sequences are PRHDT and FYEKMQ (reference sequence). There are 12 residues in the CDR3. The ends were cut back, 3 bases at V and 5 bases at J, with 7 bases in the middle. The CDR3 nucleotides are TGTGCCAGCAGCTTCCTCAAAACTGAAGCTTTCTTT. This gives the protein CASSFLKTEAFF.

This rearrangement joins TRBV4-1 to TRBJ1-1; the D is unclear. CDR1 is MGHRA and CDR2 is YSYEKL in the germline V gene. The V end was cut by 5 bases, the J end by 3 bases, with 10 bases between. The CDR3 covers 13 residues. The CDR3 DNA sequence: TGCGCCAGCAGCAAGCCGGGGTACACTGAAGCTTTCTTT. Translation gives CASSKPGYTEAFF.

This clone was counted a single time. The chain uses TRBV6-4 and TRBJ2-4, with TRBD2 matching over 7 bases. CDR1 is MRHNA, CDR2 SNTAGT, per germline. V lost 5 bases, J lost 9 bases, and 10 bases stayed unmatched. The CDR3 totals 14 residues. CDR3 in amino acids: CASSYTSAGGIQYF. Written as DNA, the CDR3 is TGTGCCAGCAGTTATACTAGCGCCGGAGGCATTCAGTACTTC.